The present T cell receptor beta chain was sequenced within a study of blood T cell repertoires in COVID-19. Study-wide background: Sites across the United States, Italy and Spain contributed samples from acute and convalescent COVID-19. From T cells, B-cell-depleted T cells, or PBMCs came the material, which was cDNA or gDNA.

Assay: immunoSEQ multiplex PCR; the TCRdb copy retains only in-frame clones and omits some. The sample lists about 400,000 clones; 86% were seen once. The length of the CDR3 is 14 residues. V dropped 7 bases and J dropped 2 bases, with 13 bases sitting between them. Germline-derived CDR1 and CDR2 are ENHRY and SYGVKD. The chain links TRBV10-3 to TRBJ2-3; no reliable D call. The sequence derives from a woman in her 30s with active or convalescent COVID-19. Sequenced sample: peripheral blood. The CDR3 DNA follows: TGTGCCATCAATAGACAAGAAAACACAGATACGCAGTATTTT. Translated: CAINRQENTDTQYF.